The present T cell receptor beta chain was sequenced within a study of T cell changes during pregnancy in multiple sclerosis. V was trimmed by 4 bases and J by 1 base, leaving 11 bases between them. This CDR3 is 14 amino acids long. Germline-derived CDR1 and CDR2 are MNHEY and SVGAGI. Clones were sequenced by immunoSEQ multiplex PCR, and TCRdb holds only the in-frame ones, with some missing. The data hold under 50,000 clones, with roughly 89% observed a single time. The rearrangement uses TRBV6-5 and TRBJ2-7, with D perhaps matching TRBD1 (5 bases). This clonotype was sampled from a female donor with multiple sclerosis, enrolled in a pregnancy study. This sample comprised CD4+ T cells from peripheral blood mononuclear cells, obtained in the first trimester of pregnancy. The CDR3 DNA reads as TGTGCCAGCAGTTCCCGGACAAGATCCTACGAGCAGTACTTC. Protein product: CASSSRTRSYEQYF.